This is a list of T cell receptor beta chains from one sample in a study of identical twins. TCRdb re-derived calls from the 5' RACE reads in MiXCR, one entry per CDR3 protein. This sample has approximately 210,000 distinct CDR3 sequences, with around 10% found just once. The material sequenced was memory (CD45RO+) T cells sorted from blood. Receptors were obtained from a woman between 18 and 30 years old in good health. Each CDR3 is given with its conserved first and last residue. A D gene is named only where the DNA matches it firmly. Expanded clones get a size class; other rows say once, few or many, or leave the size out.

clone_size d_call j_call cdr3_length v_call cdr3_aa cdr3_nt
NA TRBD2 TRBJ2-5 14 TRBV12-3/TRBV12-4 CASRERLAEETQYF TGTGCCAGCAGAGAGAGACTAGCGGAAGAGACCCAGTACTTC
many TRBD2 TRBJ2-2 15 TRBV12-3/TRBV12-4 CASSWREKATGELFF TGTGCCAGCAGCTGGCGGGAGAAGGCCACCGGGGAGCTGTTTTTT
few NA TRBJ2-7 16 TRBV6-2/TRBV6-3 CASSYTPQSRSYEQYF TGTGCCAGCAGTTACACGCCCCAGTCCCGGAGCTACGAGCAGTACTTC
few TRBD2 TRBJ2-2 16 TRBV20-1 CSARDHASGRAGELFF TGCAGTGCTAGAGATCATGCTAGCGGGAGGGCCGGGGAGCTGTTTTTT
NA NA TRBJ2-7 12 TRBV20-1 CSARDDSDEQYF TGCAGTGCTAGAGATGATAGCGACGAGCAGTACTTC
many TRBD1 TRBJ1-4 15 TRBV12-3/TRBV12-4 CASSLGTGGGEKLFF TGTGCCAGCAGTTTAGGGACAGGGGGAGGAGAAAAACTGTTTTTT
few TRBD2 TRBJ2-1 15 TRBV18 CASPVASGGANEQFF TGTGCCAGCCCCGTAGCTAGCGGGGGGGCGAATGAGCAGTTCTTC
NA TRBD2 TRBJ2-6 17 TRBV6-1 CASRRGSVQTGANVLTF TGTGCCAGCAGGCGGGGGAGCGTTCAGACTGGGGCCAACGTCCTGACTTTC
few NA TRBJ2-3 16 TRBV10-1 CASSGSEGWGTDTQYF TGCGCCAGCAGTGGAAGTGAGGGCTGGGGTACAGATACGCAGTATTTT
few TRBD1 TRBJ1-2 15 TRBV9 CASSTGTGVLYGYTF TGTGCCAGCAGCACCGGGACAGGGGTACTCTATGGCTACACCTTC
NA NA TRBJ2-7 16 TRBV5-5 CASSLSLKGIPYEQYF TGTGCCAGCAGCTTGAGTCTAAAGGGGATCCCCTACGAGCAGTACTTC
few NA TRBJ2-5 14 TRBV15 CATSRAWPVETQYF TGTGCCACCAGCAGAGCATGGCCCGTCGAGACCCAGTACTTC
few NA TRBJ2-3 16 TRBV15 CATSRGRLQSTDTQYF TGTGCCACCAGCAGAGGGCGGCTACAAAGCACAGATACGCAGTATTTT
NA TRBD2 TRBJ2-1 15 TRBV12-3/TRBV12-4 CASNNLGLAGDEQFF TGTGCCAGCAACAACTTAGGACTAGCGGGAGATGAGCAGTTCTTC
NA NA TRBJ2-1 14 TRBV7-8 CASSSRPGYNEQFF TGTGCCAGCAGCTCAAGACCCGGATACAATGAGCAGTTCTTC
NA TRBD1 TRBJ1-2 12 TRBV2 CASSLDRAGYTF TGTGCCAGCAGTCTGGACAGGGCTGGCTACACCTTC
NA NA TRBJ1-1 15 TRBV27 CASSFRGGERTEAFF TGTGCCAGCAGTTTTCGGGGCGGGGAACGCACTGAAGCTTTCTTT
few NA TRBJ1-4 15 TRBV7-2 CASSPNGGSSEKLFF TGTGCCAGCAGCCCCAACGGGGGTTCCTCGGAAAAACTGTTTTTT
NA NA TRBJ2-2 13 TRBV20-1 CSASFPGTGELFF TGCAGTGCTAGTTTTCCCGGCACCGGGGAGCTGTTTTTT
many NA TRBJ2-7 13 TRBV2 CATTGGLTYEQYF TGTGCCACCACAGGGGGACTAACCTACGAGCAGTACTTC
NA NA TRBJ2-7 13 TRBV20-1 CSARLSATYEQYF TGCAGTGCTAGACTTTCGGCTACCTACGAGCAGTACTTC
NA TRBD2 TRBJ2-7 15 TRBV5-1 CASSLETSGRHEQYF TGCGCCAGCAGCTTGGAGACTAGCGGGAGGCACGAGCAGTACTTC
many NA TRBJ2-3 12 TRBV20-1 CSARQGPDTQYF TGCAGTGCTAGACAGGGGCCAGATACGCAGTATTTT
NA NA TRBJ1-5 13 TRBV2 CASRGIPNQPQHF TGTGCCAGCAGGGGAATTCCTAATCAGCCCCAGCATTTT
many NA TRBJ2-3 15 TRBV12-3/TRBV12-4 CASSGQLTSTDTQYF TGTGCCAGCAGTGGACAGCTCACTAGCACAGATACGCAGTATTTT
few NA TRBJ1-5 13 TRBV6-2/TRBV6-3 CASRRTYSQPQHF TGTGCCAGCAGGAGGACATACTCTCAGCCCCAGCATTTT
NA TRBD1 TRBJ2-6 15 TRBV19 CASQTTGAGANVLTF TGTGCCAGCCAGACCACAGGGGCTGGGGCCAACGTCCTGACTTTC
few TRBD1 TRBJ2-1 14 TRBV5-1 CASSTGQGHNEQFF TGCGCCAGCAGCACCGGACAGGGACACAATGAGCAGTTCTTC
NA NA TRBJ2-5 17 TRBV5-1 CASSLGGVLAGQETQYF TGCGCCAGCAGCTTGGGGGGCGTCCTAGCAGGGCAAGAGACCCAGTACTTC
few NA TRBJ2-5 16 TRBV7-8 CASSLARAGYKETQYF TGTGCCAGCAGCTTAGCGCGCGCGGGTTACAAAGAGACCCAGTACTTC
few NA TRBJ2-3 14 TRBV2 CASWRTWGTDTQYF TGTGCCAGCTGGAGGACTTGGGGCACAGATACGCAGTATTTT
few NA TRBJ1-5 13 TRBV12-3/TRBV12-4 CASTSGSNQPQHF TGTGCCAGTACGAGCGGAAGCAATCAGCCCCAGCATTTT